Each of the 13 T cell receptor beta chains below was sequenced from the same sample in a study of T cells in Graves' hyperthyroidism and ophthalmopathy. TCR beta CDR3 regions were amplified from RNA transcripts. HTBI primers were the set used in a first-round RT-PCR of the TCR CDR3. TCRdb re-called the multiplex PCR reads with MiXCR, one entry per CDR3 protein. This table has roughly 420,000 distinct CDR3 sequences, around 16% appearing once. Specimen: blood. The receptors come from a woman between 18 and 29 years old with Graves' hyperthyroidism.

The table lists this clonotype with many counts. CDR3 coding DNA: TGTGCCAGCAGCTTATCGGCGGGTACCGAGACCCAGTACTTC. It encodes CASSLSAGTETQYF. J is TRBJ2-5 and V is TRBV7-3; a possible D gene is TRBD2 (5 bases). The V end lost 2 bases, the J end lost 5 bases, and 12 bases lay between the germline ends. The CDR3 totals 14 residues. In germline, CDR1 is SGHTA, CDR2 FQGTGA. Using reference TRBV7-3 and TRBJ2-5 for the parts outside the CDR3, the full variable domain is GAGVSQTPSNKVTEKGKYVELRCDPISGHTALYWYRQSLGQGPEFLIYFQGTGAADDSGLPNDRFFAVRPEGSVSTLKIQRTERGDSAVYLCASSLSAGTETQYFGPGTRLLVL.

This clonotype was recorded at least ten times. The chain couples TRBV19 to TRBJ2-1; possibly TRBD1 for D (5 bases). Germline V gene lookup returns CDR1 LNHDA and CDR2 SQIVND (reference sequence). The CDR3 contains 14 residues. V was shortened by 5 bases and J by 6 bases, with 14 bases between the two germline ends. CDR3 nucleotides: TGTGCCAGTAGTCAGGGCCTAGGCGGCAATGAGCAGTTCTTC. Its translation: CASSQGLGGNEQFF.

This clonotype was observed at least ten times. The V and J genes are TRBV10-3 and TRBJ2-7; a weak D match, TRBD1 (6 bases). The CDR3 length is 17 residues. Germline loops: CDR1 ENHRY, CDR2 SYGVKD. The V gene lost 0 bases and the J gene lost 6 bases, with 21 bases spanning the gap. DNA of the CDR3: TGTGCCATCAGTGAGTCTTCTTCTCCGGACAGTGCCTTCGAGCAGTACTTC. It yields the protein CAISESSSPDSAFEQYF.

This rearrangement joins TRBV5-1 to TRBJ2-2; D perhaps matches TRBD2 (6 bases). Germline CDR1 and CDR2: SGHRS and YFSETQ. Trimming removed 4 bases at V and 4 bases at J, with 14 bases between. The CDR3 contains 15 residues. The CDR3: CASSVMGLLTGELFF. In DNA, the CDR3 is TGCGCCAGCAGCGTAATGGGACTTCTCACCGGGGAGCTGTTTTTT.

In its sample, this clonotype was seen many times. V is TRBV6-1 and J is TRBJ2-1; possibly TRBD1 or TRBD2 for D (5 bases each). The CDR3 is 14 residues long. Trimming pared 5 bases from V and 6 bases from J, leaving 14 bases between. Germline V gives CDR1 MNHNS, CDR2 SASEGT. The CDR3 protein is CASSRDPLGNEQFF. The CDR3 DNA reads TGTGCCAGCAGTAGGGACCCCCTGGGCAATGAGCAGTTCTTC.

This clonotype has at least ten counts. The V gene is TRBV12-5, the J gene TRBJ1-5; TRBD1 matches 8 bases. Germline loops: CDR1 LGHNT, CDR2 FRNRAP. The CDR3 is 21 residues long. With V trimmed by 0 bases and J by 0 bases, 16 bases remained unmatched. The DNA of the CDR3 is TGTGCTAGTGGTTTGGTAAGGGCGGGGGTCAGGGGGCATGGTAGCAATCAGCCCCAGCATTTT. Its translation: CASGLVRAGVRGHGSNQPQHF.

A few counts support this clonotype. This chain joins TRBV11-2 and TRBJ2-1; D possibly corresponds to TRBD2 (7 bases). CDR1 is SGHAT and CDR2 is FQNNGV in the germline V gene. V was shortened by 1 base and J by 3 bases, with 16 bases between the two germline ends. The CDR3 has 17 amino acids. This chain's CDR3 is CASSLASGAGDYNEQFF. The CDR3 region has the DNA TGTGCCAGCAGCTTAGCGTCAGGGGCGGGGGACTACAATGAGCAGTTCTTC.

The sample holds many counts of this clonotype. The V call is TRBV28, the J call TRBJ1-2; D remains ambiguous. Trimming took off 5 bases at V and 2 bases at J, with 9 bases between the two ends. CDR1 is MDHEN and CDR2 is SYDVKM in the germline V gene. This CDR3 region has 13 residues. The CDR3 region is CASSPFYNYGYTF. For the CDR3, the DNA is TGTGCCAGCAGTCCCTTCTACAACTATGGCTACACCTTC.

Comment on this clonotype: Possible read error: a much larger clone is one base away. The chain has TRBV12-3 or TRBV12-4 and TRBJ1-5, with 12 positions matching TRBD1. This CDR3 contains 17 residues. CDR3 loop: CASSPGTGGGGNQPRHF. CDR3 DNA: TGTGCCAGCAGCCCTGGGACAGGGGGCGGGGGCAATCAGCCCCGGCATTTT.

This clonotype was counted at least ten times. V usage is TRBV20-1 and J usage is TRBJ2-7; D is perhaps TRBD1 (6 bases). Per germline, CDR1 DFQATT and CDR2 SNEGSKA (reference sequence). V lost 6 bases to trimming and J lost 1 base, with 10 bases between them. The CDR3 length is 12 residues. CDR3 sequence reads: CSASDSSYEQYF. As DNA, the CDR3 is TGCAGTGCCTCGGACAGTTCCTACGAGCAGTACTTC.

The chain uses TRBV3-1 and TRBJ1-1, with D maybe TRBD1 (6 bases). The CDR3 sequence is 15 residues long. V was cut by 4 bases and J by 10 bases, with 22 bases left in between. Germline-derived CDR1 and CDR2 are LGHDT and YNNKEL (reference sequence). The CDR3 bases are TGTGCCAGCAGCCCAACTGGGACACACCATAGAGGAGCTTTCTTT. Translating gives CASSPTGTHHRGAFF. Full variable domain (missing parts from reference TRBV3-1 and TRBJ1-1): DTAVSQTPKYLVTQMGNDKSIKCEQNLGHDTMYWYKQDSKKFLKIMFSYNNKELIINETVPNRFSPKSPDKAHLNLHINSLELGDSAVYFCASSPTGTHHRGAFFGQGTRLTVV.

The chain uses TRBV20-1 and TRBJ2-1, with 8 bases aligning to TRBD2. After removal of 1 base from V and 4 bases from J, the junction contained 6 bases not matched to a gene. The CDR3 extends over 15 amino acids. The V gene's germline CDR1 is DFQATT and CDR2 SNEGSKA (reference sequence). The CDR3, as DNA: TGCAGTGCTAGAGTTCCTTTAGCGGGGTACAATGAGCAGTTCTTC. Residues: CSARVPLAGYNEQFF.

This clonotype has a count of ten or more. The chain is built from TRBV4-1 and TRBJ1-2; TRBD1 agrees at 10 bases. Per the germline V gene, CDR1 is MGHRA and CDR2 is YSYEKL. Trimming removed 4 bases from V and 6 bases from J; junction bases left unmatched: 8. The CDR3 covers 15 residues. CDR3 residues: CASSLEGQGRNGYTF. In DNA form, the CDR3 reads TGCGCCAGCAGCCTAGAGGGACAGGGGAGGAATGGCTACACCTTC.